The sequence of this TCR beta chain was determined in a study of cytomegalovirus exposure and HLA in healthy donors. Study results and limitations: The authors judged a highly shared variant cluster likely a sequencing artifact.

The PCR contained 60 Vbeta and 13 Jbeta primers. Sequencing used immunoSEQ multiplex PCR; TCRdb keeps in-frame clones, though not all of them. The data show approximately 190,000 clones, 82% seen once. This CDR3 has 15 residues. Germline V gene sequence: CDR1 SGHAT, CDR2 FQNNGV. V dropped 5 bases and J dropped 5; count of bases not matched to a gene: 8. To note about this clone: Its antigen remains unknown.

The sample taken for sequencing was PBMCs. This receptor was taken from a boy under 10 years old in good health and CMV-seronegative. The V gene is TRBV11-2, the J gene TRBJ2-1; 8 positions match TRBD2. CDR3 in amino acids: CASSVGTRWDNEQFF. Written as DNA, the CDR3 is TGTGCCAGCAGCGTGGGGACTAGGTGGGACAATGAGCAGTTCTTC. Full variable domain (outside the CDR3, taken from reference TRBV11-2 and TRBJ2-1): EAGVAQSPRYKIIEKRQSVAFWCNPISGHATLYWYQQILGQGPKLLIQFQNNGVVDDSQLPKDRFSAERLKGVDSTLKIQPAKLEDSAVYLCASSVGTRWDNEQFFGPGTRLTVL.